Described below is a single T cell receptor (beta chain) sequence and its context. This clonotype was seen ten or more times. Its target antigen remains unknown. No much larger clone is present one base from it, and per-base qualities are unavailable. The time point label corresponds to: pre-sensitization, week 0. Taken with the paper, the label for treatment or condition translates to: therapeutic diphenylcyclopropenone sensitization with weekly scalp DPC. At every patch-test visit, the blood draw took place before the patch test was put on. Patients were eligible if aged 18 to 70, diagnosed with alopecia and judged suitable for DPC therapy, and pregnant patients were excluded. Unfractionated whole blood was collected in Tempus Blood RNA tubes, and total RNA was extracted from that blood. The CDR3 goes from the cysteine to the phenylalanine over 18 residues. Only the CDR3 DNA stays, 54 bases, in frame from base 1. Trimming removed 1 base from V and 0 bases from J; the gene matches leave 11 bases unexplained. Sequences SQVTM (CDR1) and ANQGSEA (CDR2) are obtained from the germline V gene.

These data originate in a study of human T cells and chemical hapten exposure (dated by TCRdb to the early 2020s). In terms of the full investigation: For sensitization, 2% DPC in acetone was applied to an approximately 2 cm by approximately 2 cm area of upper inner arm skin. Alopecia areata with under or over 50% scalp involvement, alopecia totalis and alopecia universalis were represented in the patient cohort, which was mostly female. About 30 alopecia patients provided blood for TCR sequencing at one to four time points (pre-sensitization, 2, 6 and 24 weeks). Throughout the approximately 25-week study period, patients were also given weekly therapeutic DPC doses on the scalp. Patch testing was performed on the upper back with Finn chambers containing 0.01% DPC, and the patch tests were scored after 6 days according to International Contact Dermatitis Research Group standards. In alopecia patients, the study followed how the peripheral blood TCR repertoire changed in vivo over primary and secondary sensitization to diphenylcyclopropenone (DPC), a hapten. The libraries were sequenced as a pool, and the TCR yield per sample differed mostly because of small variations in library volumes within the pool. Blood was sampled from patients pre-sensitization (week 0) and at 2, 6 and about 24 weeks after DPC sensitization.

Libraries were made using RACE. Reads for this sample came from a NextSeq 500. During library preparation, unique molecular identifiers were attached to individual cDNA molecules so that TCRs could be counted quantitatively and reproducibly. For every blood RNA sample, sequencing covered both the TCR alpha and TCR beta chains. The original methods were these. The median number of TCRs per sample was some 100,000, ranging from about 20,000 to 750,000. The Decombinator software suite was used to annotate V, J and CDR3 in the TCR reads. Every sample was subsampled to the same number of TCRs (28,000) for the PS versus PT1 abundance plots. Expanded TCRs were defined as absent before sensitization and observed at least eight times at the 2-week time point. The public reads were reanalyzed by TCRdb: fastp trimming at Q25, MiXCR alignment, in-frame beta chains only. Rows with a matching CDR3 protein are joined into one entry that keeps the most common DNA and genes. TCRdb's processing, not the authors', yielded these V and J calls. The sample has more than 85,000 distinct CDR3 sequences on record, 8.5% to 9% of them singletons. In total, the top ten clones hold just over 2.5% of the sample.

Here is what the overall study found, with its caveats: Alopecia, a presumed autoimmune disease, was present in all patients, so the immune response of the patients might differ from that of healthy individuals. No change with DPC sensitization was found in the number of TCRs above 1 in 1000 frequency, and no evidence of global repertoire structure alterations was found. After repeated subsampling, changes were observed in the strength of the expansion versus patch-test correlation and in the threshold at which the correlation became significant. A positive correlation was found between the number of PT1 expanded TCRs and patch test score, with significance reached at thresholds 8, 16 and 32 but not 4. Expanded TCRs formed significantly more large CDR3 similarity clusters than pre-sensitization or healthy control sets, consistent with antigen-driven responses.

The clonotype originates from a man aged 35-49 years with alopecia areata. Some clones in this sample may be carry-over from other donors' samples. The chain is encoded by TRBV29-1 joined to TRBJ2-1; 8 bases in between match TRBD2. The sample in question was whole blood, obtained in connection with sensitization to the hapten diphenylcyclopropenone (DPC). The CDR3 here reads CSVEGSLAGDNSYNEQFF. The sequenced DNA: TGCAGCGTTGAAGGCTCCCTAGCGGGCGACAACTCCTACAATGAGCAGTTCTTC.